A selection of T cell receptor beta chains follows, all from one sample in a study of cytomegalovirus exposure and HLA in healthy donors. Generated by immunoSEQ multiplex PCR, the TCRdb table keeps only in-frame clones and is missing some. The sample holds 210,000 or so clones, approximately 85% seen once. Sequencing was performed on PBMCs. Receptor source: a girl aged 2-10 years in good health and CMV-seronegative. Each CDR3 is given with its conserved first and last residue. The order of the fields is clone size, V gene, D gene, J gene, CDR3 DNA, CDR3 protein. D genes are given only for firm matches. A clone size is listed for some rows: how often the clone was seen (once, few, many), or a class if it is expanded.

>.|TRBV13|.|TRBJ2-5
TGTGCCAGCAGCCAGACTGGACTAAAAGAGACCCAGTACTTC
CASSQTGLKETQYF
>.|TRBV2|TRBD2|TRBJ2-2
TGTGCCAGCAGTGTTGGTAGCGGGGGGACACGGGAGCTGTTTTTT
CASSVGSGGTRELFF
>few|TRBV4-1|TRBD2|TRBJ2-5
TGCGCCAGCAGCCAAGATTGGGCTAGCGGGGGTGTTGAGACCCAGTACTTC
CASSQDWASGGVETQYF
>.|TRBV27|.|TRBJ1-3
TGTGCCAGCAGGCCCGCCAGGGGCTCTGGAAACACCATATATTTT
CASRPARGSGNTIYF
>.|TRBV19|.|TRBJ1-2
TGTGCCAGTAGTCCCCTCGGCAGGGATGGAGGCTACACCTTC
CASSPLGRDGGYTF
>.|TRBV29-1|.|TRBJ2-5
TGCAGCGGCAACAGGGTTGGGGAGACCCAGTACTTC
CSGNRVGETQYF
>.|TRBV9|TRBD2|TRBJ2-5
TGTGCCAGCAGCTGGGGGGAGGGAGAGACCCAGTACTTC
CASSWGEGETQYF
>.|TRBV7-3|.|TRBJ1-1
TGTGCCAGCAGCTTAGGGAGGCAGGGAGCTGAAGCTTTCTTT
CASSLGRQGAEAFF
>.|TRBV5-1|TRBD1|TRBJ1-2
TGCGCCAGCAGCTTCACAGGGGGCGCCTATGGCTACACCTTC
CASSFTGGAYGYTF
>.|TRBV6-6|TRBD1|TRBJ2-3
TGTGCCAGCAGTTACTCGAAGACAGGGATTACGGATACGCAGTATTTT
CASSYSKTGITDTQYF
>.|TRBV7-9|TRBD2|TRBJ2-6
TGTGCCAGCAGCTTGGTTAGCGGGAAAGGGCTCTCTGGGGCCAACGTCCTGACTTTC
CASSLVSGKGLSGANVLTF
>once|TRBV30|.|TRBJ1-1
TGTGCCTGGAGTGTGGGCGGGGCTGAAGCTTTCTTT
CAWSVGGAEAFF
>once|TRBV6-5|.|TRBJ1-2
TGTGCCAGCAGTTACATCCAGGGGAAGGGGAACTATGGCTACACCTTC
CASSYIQGKGNYGYTF
>few|TRBV2|.|TRBJ1-1
TGTGCCAGCAAGGAGACGGATCCCACTGAAGCTTTCTTT
CASKETDPTEAFF
>.|TRBV11-3|.|TRBJ2-1
TGTGCCAGCAGCCAGACTAGTTCGGGTCGGTACTCCTACAATGAGCAGTTCTTC
CASSQTSSGRYSYNEQFF
>.|TRBV5-6|.|TRBJ1-1
TGTGCCAGCAGCCGAGGACAGTGGAACACTGAAGCTTTCTTT
CASSRGQWNTEAFF
>few|TRBV10-3|.|TRBJ2-1
TGTGCCATCAGTGAGGTATATGAGCAGTTCTTC
CAISEVYEQFF
>.|TRBV5-4|.|TRBJ2-5
TGTGCCAGCAGCCCTGCCCGGGCAGGGGCAGAGACCCAGTACTTC
CASSPARAGAETQYF
>once|TRBV9|TRBD2|TRBJ2-1
TGTGCCAGCAGCTTCTCGACTAGCGGGGCATACAATGAGCAGTTCTTC
CASSFSTSGAYNEQFF
>.|TRBV7-9|.|TRBJ2-2
TGTGCCAGCAGCTTAGCGCCCGGGGGAATCGGGGAGCTGTTTTTT
CASSLAPGGIGELFF
>.|TRBV18|.|TRBJ1-1
TGTGCCAGCTCAACTAGGACGGAAGCTTTCTTT
CASSTRTEAFF
>.|TRBV6-1|.|TRBJ1-5
TGTGCCAGCAGTGAGGCGGGGGCGGGGCAGCCCCAGCATTTT
CASSEAGAGQPQHF
>.|TRBV7-9|TRBD1|TRBJ1-1
TGTGCCAGCAGGCCGGGACAGGGATCCACTGAAGCTTTCTTT
CASRPGQGSTEAFF
>.|TRBV5-1|TRBD2|TRBJ2-3
TGCGCCAGCAGCCTAGCGGGGTACCTCACAGATACGCAGTATTTT
CASSLAGYLTDTQYF
>.|TRBV5-6|.|TRBJ1-2
TGTGCCAGCAGCTTGGTAGTCCAGGCAGGCTACACCTTC
CASSLVVQAGYTF
>.|TRBV15|TRBD1|TRBJ1-1
TGTGCCACCAGGGCGACAGGGGTTTACACTGAAGCTTTCTTT
CATRATGVYTEAFF
>.|TRBV5-1|.|TRBJ2-7
TGCGCCAGCAGCTTGGGGAAACTAGCTCCCTCTTCCTACGAGCAGTACTTC
CASSLGKLAPSSYEQYF
>.|TRBV9|.|TRBJ1-6
TGTGCCAGCAGCGTAGAGCCAGGCAATTCACCCCTCCACTTT
CASSVEPGNSPLHF
>.|TRBV19|.|TRBJ2-3
TGTGCCAGTGGAAGCGGGGATACGCAGTATTTT
CASGSGDTQYF
>once|TRBV9|TRBD2|TRBJ2-2
TGTGCCAGCAGCGTAGAAGCGGGAGGGCCCACCGGGGAGCTGTTTTTT
CASSVEAGGPTGELFF
>once|TRBV5-1|TRBD2|TRBJ2-7
TGCGCCAGCAGCTCACTAACTAGCGGGGGGGCGAGTAGCGCGCAGTACTTC
CASSSLTSGGASSAQYF
>.|TRBV6-1|TRBD1|TRBJ1-5
TGTGCCAGCAGTGCAAGACAGGGGAGCAATCAGCCCCAGCATTTT
CASSARQGSNQPQHF
>.|TRBV9|.|TRBJ2-7
TGTGCCAGCAGCCCCCAAGGGGGGGGGCTAGCCTACGAGCAGTACTTC
CASSPQGGGLAYEQYF
>.|TRBV5-1|.|TRBJ2-7
TGCGCCAGCAGCTTGGCCAACAACGAGCAGTACTTC
CASSLANNEQYF
>.|TRBV30|.|TRBJ2-2
TGTGCCTTAACCCAGGGGGGATGGTACACCGGGGAGCTGTTTTTT
CALTQGGWYTGELFF